Following are 11 T cell receptor beta chains from one sample sequenced in a study of beta chain features in type 1 diabetes. Notes on the study in general: Shorter TCRB CDR3s, moderately but significantly so, marked every one of the four CD4+ subsets in Type 1 diabetes patients.

These TCRs are of unknown antigen specificity. What was sequenced were expressed TCRB transcripts, since all of the isolated RNA had been reverse transcribed. Repertoires were generated with immunoSEQ multiplex PCR, while TCRdb's copy carries only in-frame clones and drops some. The sample carries some 280,000 clones, roughly an eighth recorded once. The specimen was naive CD4+ T cells from blood. The receptors shown here come from a man between 25 and 39 years old with type 1 diabetes.

The DNA for the CDR3 is TGTGCCAGCAGCTCCCGGGACTACTCCTACGAGCAGTACTTC. This gives the protein CASSSRDYSYEQYF. The chain uses TRBV7-2 and TRBJ2-7, with 7 bases matching TRBD2. The CDR3 runs to 14 residues. Germline trimming cut 4 bases from V and 0 bases from J; bases unmatched to any gene: 3. Germline loops: CDR1 SGHTA, CDR2 FQGNSA.

This chain connects TRBV6-1 to TRBJ2-1; D possibly corresponds to TRBD2 (7 bases). Trimming pared 7 bases from V and 10 bases from J, leaving 17 bases between. The CDR3 is made up of 13 amino acids. Germline CDR1 MNHNS, CDR2 SASEGT. The CDR3 DNA reads TGTGCCAGCACCTTAGGGGGGGGCCGGGAGCAGTTCTTC. This gives the protein CASTLGGGREQFF.

The J gene is TRBJ2-3, the V gene TRBV6-1, with 11 bases aligning to TRBD1. The trim removed 6 bases at V and 5 bases at J, leaving 4 bases unmatched. The CDR3 totals 14 residues. CDR1 MNHNS and CDR2 SASEGT come from the germline V gene. CDR3 residues: CASSGQGAIDTQYF. CDR3 sequence (DNA): TGTGCCAGCAGCGGACAGGGGGCTATAGATACGCAGTATTTT.

The chain is built from TRBV2 and TRBJ2-7; D is perhaps TRBD1 (5 bases). Germline V gene lookup returns CDR1 SNHLY and CDR2 FYNNEI. Trimming left V 6 bases short and J 3 bases short, with 12 bases between. The CDR3 spans 13 residues. The CDR3 DNA sequence: TGTGCCAGCAGACCAGGTACAGGCTACGAGCAGTACTTC. Its translation is CASRPGTGYEQYF.

In its sample, this clone was seen a few times. CDR3 DNA sequence: TGTGCCAGCAGCACAAGAGAAGAGGACAGGGCCGTTCAGTACTTC. Translation: CASSTREEDRAVQYF. The V call is TRBV7-9, the J call TRBJ2-4; 8 nucleotides align to TRBD1. Losses at the gene ends were 5 bases for V and 11 bases for J; bases not matched to a gene: 14. Germline assignment: CDR1 SEHNR and CDR2 FQNEAQ (reference sequence). The CDR3 has 15 residues.

The J gene is TRBJ2-7, the V gene TRBV20-1; D unresolved. CDR3 length: 11 amino acids. Trimming cost V 3 bases and J 3 bases, with 6 bases left between them. Germline lookup yields CDR1 DFQATT and CDR2 SNEGSKA (reference sequence). CDR3 in amino acids: CSASPSYEQYF. In DNA form, the CDR3 reads TGCAGTGCTAGTCCGAGCTACGAGCAGTACTTC.

The sample holds a few counts of this clone. CDR3 bases: TGTGCCAGCAGCTTAGCGCTTAGGACAGGGGGGAGCACAGATACGCAGTATTTT. Amino acid sequence: CASSLALRTGGSTDTQYF. This chain links TRBV7-8 with TRBJ2-3; 10 positions match TRBD1. This CDR3 spans 18 amino acids. Germline trimming cut 0 bases from V and 0 bases from J; bases unmatched to any gene: 6. The V gene's germline CDR1 is SGHVS and CDR2 FQNEAQ.

The chain joins TRBV19 to TRBJ2-4; possible D gene TRBD2, 5 bases. Trimming left V 6 bases short and J 6 bases short, with 18 bases between. CDR1 LNHDA and CDR2 SQIVND come from the germline V gene (reference sequence). The CDR3 runs 15 residues. CDR3 DNA sequence: TGTGCCAGTAGAGACGGACCGGGATGGGGAAACATTCAGTACTTC. This gives the protein CASRDGPGWGNIQYF.

The rearrangement uses TRBV7-3 and TRBJ1-5; D call uncertain. Germline CDR1 reads SGHTA; CDR2 reads FQGTGA. This CDR3 contains 12 residues. Trimming pared 4 bases from V and 15 bases from J, leaving 16 bases between. The CDR3 region has the DNA TGTGCCAGCAGCTCCTTAACCGACGACATGCATTTT. It encodes CASSSLTDDMHF.

This clone appeared a few times. V and J are TRBV5-6 and TRBJ1-5; D is possibly TRBD1 (5 bases). Trimming removed 7 bases from V and 3 bases from J, with 20 bases in between. This CDR3 is built from 16 residues. CDR1 SGHDT and CDR2 YYEEEE come from the germline V gene. In nucleotides, the CDR3 is TGTGCCAGCTCTTACCTGCAGGCGGGACCCAATCAGCCCCAGCATTTT. Protein product: CASSYLQAGPNQPQHF. Together with reference TRBV5-6 and TRBJ1-5, the CDR3 gives the full variable domain: DAGVTQSPTHLIKTRGQQVTLRCSPKSGHDTVSWYQQALGQGPQFIFQYYEEEERQRGNFPDRFSGHQFPNYSSELNVNALLLGDSALYLCASSYLQAGPNQPQHFGDGTRLSIL.

This clone was seen only a few times. The gene calls are TRBV7-3 and TRBJ2-5; no clear D gene. Germline CDR1 is SGHTA and CDR2 is FQGTGA. The V gene lost 2 bases and the J gene lost 0 bases, with 13 bases spanning the gap. The CDR3 totals 16 residues. The CDR3 DNA sequence: TGTGCCAGCAGCTTAGGTGGTCCTGAGTACCAAGAGACCCAGTACTTC. It is translated as CASSLGGPEYQETQYF.